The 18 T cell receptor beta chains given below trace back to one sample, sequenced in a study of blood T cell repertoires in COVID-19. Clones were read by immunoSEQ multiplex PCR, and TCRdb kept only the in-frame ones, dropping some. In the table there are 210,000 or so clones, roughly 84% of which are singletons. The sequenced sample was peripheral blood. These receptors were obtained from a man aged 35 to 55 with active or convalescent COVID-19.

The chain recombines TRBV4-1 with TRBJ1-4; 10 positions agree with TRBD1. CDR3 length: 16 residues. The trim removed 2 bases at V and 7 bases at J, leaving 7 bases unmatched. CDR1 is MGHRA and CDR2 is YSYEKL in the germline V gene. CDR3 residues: CASSQIDRGQGEKLFF. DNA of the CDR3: TGCGCCAGCAGCCAAATTGACAGGGGGCAGGGTGAAAAACTGTTTTTT.

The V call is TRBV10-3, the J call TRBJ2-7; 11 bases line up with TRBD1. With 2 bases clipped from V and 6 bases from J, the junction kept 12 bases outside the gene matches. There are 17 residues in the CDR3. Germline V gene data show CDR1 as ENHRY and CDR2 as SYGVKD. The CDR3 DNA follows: TGTGCCATCAGTGAGAGGGCGGGACAGGGGGGAGTTCGCGAGCAGTACTTC. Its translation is CAISERAGQGGVREQYF.

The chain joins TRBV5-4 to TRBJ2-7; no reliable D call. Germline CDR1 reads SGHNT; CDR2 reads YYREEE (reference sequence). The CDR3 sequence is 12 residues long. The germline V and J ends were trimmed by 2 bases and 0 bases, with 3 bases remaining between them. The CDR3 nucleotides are TGTGCCAGCAGCTTACTCTCCTACGAGCAGTACTTC. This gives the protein CASSLLSYEQYF.

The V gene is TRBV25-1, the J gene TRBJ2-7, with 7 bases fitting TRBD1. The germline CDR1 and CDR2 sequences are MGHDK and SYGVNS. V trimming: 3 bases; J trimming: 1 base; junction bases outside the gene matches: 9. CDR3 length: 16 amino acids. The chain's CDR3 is CASSDHTGTESYEQYF. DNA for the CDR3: TGTGCCAGCAGTGATCACACCGGGACAGAATCCTACGAGCAGTACTTC.

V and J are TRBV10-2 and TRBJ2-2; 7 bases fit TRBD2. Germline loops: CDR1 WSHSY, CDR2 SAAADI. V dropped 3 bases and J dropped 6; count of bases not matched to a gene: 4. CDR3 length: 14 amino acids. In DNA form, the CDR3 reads TGCGCCAGCAGTGAAAGCGGGATCCCCGGGGAGCTGTTTTTT. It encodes CASSESGIPGELFF.

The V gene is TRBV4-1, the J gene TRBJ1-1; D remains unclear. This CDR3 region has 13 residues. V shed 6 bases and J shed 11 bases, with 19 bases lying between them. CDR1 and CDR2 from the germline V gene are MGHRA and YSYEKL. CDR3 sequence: CASSITINESAFF. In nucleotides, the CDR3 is TGCGCCAGCAGTATTACCATCAACGAGTCCGCTTTCTTT.

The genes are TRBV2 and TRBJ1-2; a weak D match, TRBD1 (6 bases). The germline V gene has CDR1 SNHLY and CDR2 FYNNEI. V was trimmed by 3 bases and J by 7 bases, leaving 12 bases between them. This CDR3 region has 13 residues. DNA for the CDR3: TGTGCCAGCAGTGACAGGGGATCGGGTGGCTACACCTTC. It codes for CASSDRGSGGYTF. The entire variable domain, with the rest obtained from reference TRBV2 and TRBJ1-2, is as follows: EPEVTQTPSHQVTQMGQEVILRCVPISNHLYFYWYRQILGQKVEFLVSFYNNEISEKSEIFDDQFSVERPDGSNFTLKIRSTKLEDSAMYFCASSDRGSGGYTFGSGTRLTVV.

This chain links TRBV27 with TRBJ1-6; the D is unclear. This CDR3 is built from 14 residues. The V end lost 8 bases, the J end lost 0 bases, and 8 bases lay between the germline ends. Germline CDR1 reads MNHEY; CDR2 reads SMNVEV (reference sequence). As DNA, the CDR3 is TGTGCCAGCGCTTGGAGCTCCTATAATTCACCCCTCCACTTT. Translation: CASAWSSYNSPLHF.

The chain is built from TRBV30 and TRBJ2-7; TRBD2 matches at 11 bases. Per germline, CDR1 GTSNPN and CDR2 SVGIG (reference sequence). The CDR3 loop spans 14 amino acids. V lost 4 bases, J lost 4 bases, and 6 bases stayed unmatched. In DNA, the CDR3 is TGTGCCTGGACCCGACTAGCGGGAAGGTACGAGCAGTACTTC. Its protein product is CAWTRLAGRYEQYF.

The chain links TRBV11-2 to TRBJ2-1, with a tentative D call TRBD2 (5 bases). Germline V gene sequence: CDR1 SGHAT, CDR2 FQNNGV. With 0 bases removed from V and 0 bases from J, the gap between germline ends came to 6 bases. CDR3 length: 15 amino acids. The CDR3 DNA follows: TGTGCCAGCAGCTTAGAGGGGAGCTCCTACAATGAGCAGTTCTTC. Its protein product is CASSLEGSSYNEQFF.

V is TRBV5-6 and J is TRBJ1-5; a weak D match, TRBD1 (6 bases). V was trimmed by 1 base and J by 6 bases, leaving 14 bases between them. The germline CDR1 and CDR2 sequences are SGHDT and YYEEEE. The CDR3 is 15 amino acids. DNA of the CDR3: TGTGCCAGCAGCTTGTATGACAGGAAAAGTCAGCCCCAGCATTTT. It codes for CASSLYDRKSQPQHF.

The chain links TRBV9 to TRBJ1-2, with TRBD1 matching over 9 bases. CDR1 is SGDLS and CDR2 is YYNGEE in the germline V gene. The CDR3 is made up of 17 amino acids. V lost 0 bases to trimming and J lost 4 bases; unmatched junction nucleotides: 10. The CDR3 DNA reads TGTGCCAGCAGCGTAGCTGTGTCCAGGACAGGGGCCTATGGCTACACCTTC. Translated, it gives CASSVAVSRTGAYGYTF.

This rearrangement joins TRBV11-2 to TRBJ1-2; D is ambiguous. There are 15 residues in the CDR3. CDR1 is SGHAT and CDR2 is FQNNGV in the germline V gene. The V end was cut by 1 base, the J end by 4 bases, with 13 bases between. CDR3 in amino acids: CASSLAPEGTYGYTF. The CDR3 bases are TGTGCCAGCAGCTTAGCTCCCGAGGGTACCTATGGCTACACCTTC. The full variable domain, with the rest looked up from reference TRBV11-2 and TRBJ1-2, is EAGVAQSPRYKIIEKRQSVAFWCNPISGHATLYWYQQILGQGPKLLIQFQNNGVVDDSQLPKDRFSAERLKGVDSTLKIQPAKLEDSAVYLCASSLAPEGTYGYTFGSGTRLTVV.

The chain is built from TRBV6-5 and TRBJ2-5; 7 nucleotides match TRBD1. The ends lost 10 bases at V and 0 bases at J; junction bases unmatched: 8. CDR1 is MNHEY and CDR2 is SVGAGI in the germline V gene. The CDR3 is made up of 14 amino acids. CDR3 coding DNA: TGTGCCACAACTAGGCAGGGGGACCAAGAGACCCAGTACTTC. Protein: CATTRQGDQETQYF.

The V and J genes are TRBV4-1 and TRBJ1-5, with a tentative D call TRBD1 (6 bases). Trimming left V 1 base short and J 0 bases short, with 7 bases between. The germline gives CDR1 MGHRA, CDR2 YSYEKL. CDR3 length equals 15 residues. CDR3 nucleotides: TGCGCCAGCAGCCAAGGGACAGATAGCAATCAGCCCCAGCATTTT. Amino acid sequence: CASSQGTDSNQPQHF.

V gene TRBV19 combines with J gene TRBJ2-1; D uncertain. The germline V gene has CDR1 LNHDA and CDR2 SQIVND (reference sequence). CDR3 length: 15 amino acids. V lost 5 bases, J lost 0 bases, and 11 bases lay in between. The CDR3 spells CASSLSDSSYNEQFF. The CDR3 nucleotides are TGTGCCAGTAGTCTCAGCGATAGCTCCTACAATGAGCAGTTCTTC.

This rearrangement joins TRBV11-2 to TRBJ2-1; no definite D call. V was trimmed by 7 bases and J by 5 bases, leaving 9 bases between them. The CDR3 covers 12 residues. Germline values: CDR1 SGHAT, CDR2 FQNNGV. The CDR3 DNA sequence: TGTGCCAGCACCCCCTATAACAATGAGCAGTTCTTC. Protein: CASTPYNNEQFF.

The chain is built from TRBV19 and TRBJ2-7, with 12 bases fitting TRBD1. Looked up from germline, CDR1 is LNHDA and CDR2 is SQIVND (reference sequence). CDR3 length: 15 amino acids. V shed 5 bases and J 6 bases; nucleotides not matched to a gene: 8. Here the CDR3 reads CASSASGTGGPEQYF. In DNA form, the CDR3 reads TGTGCCAGTAGTGCGTCCGGGACAGGGGGCCCCGAGCAGTACTTC. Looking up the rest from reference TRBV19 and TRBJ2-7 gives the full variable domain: DGGITQSPKYLFRKEGQNVTLSCEQNLNHDAMYWYRQDPGQGLRLIYYSQIVNDFQKGDIAEGYSVSREKKESFPLTVTSAQKNPTAFYLCASSASGTGGPEQYFGPGTRLTVT.